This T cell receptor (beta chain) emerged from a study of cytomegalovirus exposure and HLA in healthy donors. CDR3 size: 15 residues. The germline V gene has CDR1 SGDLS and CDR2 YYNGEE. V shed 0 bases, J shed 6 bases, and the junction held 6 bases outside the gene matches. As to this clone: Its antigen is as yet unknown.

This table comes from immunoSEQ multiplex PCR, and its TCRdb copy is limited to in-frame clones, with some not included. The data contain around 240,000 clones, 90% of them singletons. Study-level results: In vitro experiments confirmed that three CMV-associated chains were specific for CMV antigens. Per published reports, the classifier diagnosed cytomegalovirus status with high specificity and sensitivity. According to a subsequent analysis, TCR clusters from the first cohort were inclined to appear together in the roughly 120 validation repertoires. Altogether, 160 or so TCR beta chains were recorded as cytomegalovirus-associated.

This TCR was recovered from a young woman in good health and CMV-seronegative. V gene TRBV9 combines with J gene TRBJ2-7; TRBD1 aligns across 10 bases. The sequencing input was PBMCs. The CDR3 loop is CASSVAGTGALEQYF. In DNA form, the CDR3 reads TGTGCCAGCAGCGTAGCTGGGACAGGGGCCCTCGAGCAGTACTTC.